This T cell receptor beta chain appears in the sequencing data of a study of STAT5B mutations in CD4+ large granular lymphocyte leukemia. This was a survey-level run. Data came from immunoSEQ multiplex PCR; TCRdb stores just in-frame clones and leaves some out. Among about 38,000 clones listed, 65% to 90% were seen once. This clone has just a few counts. Its antigen remains unknown. Study results and caveats: TRBV06-family usage was enriched in top patient clones (8/27) versus controls (2/35). Data were not HLA-matched across samples.

The CDR3 runs to 15 residues. The V gene end was trimmed by 4 bases and the J gene end by 1 base; junction bases not matched to a gene: 6. CDR1 is SGHRS and CDR2 is YFSETQ in the germline V gene. This sequence joins TRBV5-1 and TRBJ2-5; 8 nucleotides align to TRBD1. Sequencing was carried out using CD4+ T cells from blood buffy coats. The source of this sequence is a human donor in good health. The CDR3 protein is CASSDYRGIQETQYF. CDR3 bases: TGCGCCAGCAGCGATTACAGGGGGATCCAAGAGACCCAGTACTTC.